The present T cell receptor beta chain was sequenced within a study of CD8 T cells in ankylosing spondylitis. General observations from the study: The authors found the disease-linked clones to be CD8+ and relatively rare in peripheral blood. Seemingly distinctive of ankylosing spondylitis blood was a TCR beta motif formed by eight highly homologous variants. Reports say disease-linked clones showed up significantly more in matched ankylosing spondylitis synovial fluid.

Libraries of TCR beta came from quantitative 5'-RACE with molecular barcodes. Via MiXCR, TCRdb re-called the 5' RACE reads, giving one row per CDR3 protein. Of about 220,000 distinct CDR3 sequences in the sample, about 26% were seen once. The length of the CDR3 is 14 residues. V trimming: 6 bases; J trimming: 7 bases; junction bases outside the gene matches: 8. This clonotype occurred many times. What it binds is unknown. The chain has TRBV12-3 or TRBV12-4 and TRBJ1-5; 8 nucleotides agree with TRBD1. The receptor comes from a male donor with ankylosing spondylitis or in good health (not recorded which). Sequencing input: blood, either unsorted or a sorted T cell fraction (not recorded which). The CDR3 DNA follows: TGTGCCAGCAGCCTCGGACAGGGCGGACAGCCCCAGCATTTT. Protein: CASSLGQGGQPQHF.